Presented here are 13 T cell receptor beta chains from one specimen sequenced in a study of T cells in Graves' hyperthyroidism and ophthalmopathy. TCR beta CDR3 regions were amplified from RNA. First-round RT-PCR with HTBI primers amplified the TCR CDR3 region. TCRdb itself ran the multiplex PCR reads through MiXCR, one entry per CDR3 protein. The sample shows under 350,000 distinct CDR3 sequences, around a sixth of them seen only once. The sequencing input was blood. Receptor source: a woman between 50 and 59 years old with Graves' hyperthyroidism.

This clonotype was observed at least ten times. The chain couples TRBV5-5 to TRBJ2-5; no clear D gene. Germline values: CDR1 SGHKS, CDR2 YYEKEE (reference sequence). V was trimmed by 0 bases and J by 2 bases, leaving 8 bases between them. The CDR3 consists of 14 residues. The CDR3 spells CASSLAWMQETQYF. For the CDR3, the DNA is TGTGCCAGCAGCTTGGCGTGGATGCAAGAGACCCAGTACTTC.

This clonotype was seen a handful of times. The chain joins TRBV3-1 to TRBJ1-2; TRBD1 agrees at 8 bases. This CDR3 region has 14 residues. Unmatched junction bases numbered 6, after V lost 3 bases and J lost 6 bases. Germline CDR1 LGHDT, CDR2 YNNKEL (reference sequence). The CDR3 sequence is CASSQQGAEDGYTF. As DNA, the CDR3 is TGTGCCAGCAGCCAGCAGGGGGCGGAGGATGGCTACACCTTC.

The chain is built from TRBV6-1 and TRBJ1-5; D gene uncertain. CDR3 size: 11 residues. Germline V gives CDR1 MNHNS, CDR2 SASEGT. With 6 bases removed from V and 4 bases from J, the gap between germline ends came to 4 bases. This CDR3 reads CASSNNQPQHF. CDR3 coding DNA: TGTGCCAGCAGCAATAATCAGCCCCAGCATTTT.

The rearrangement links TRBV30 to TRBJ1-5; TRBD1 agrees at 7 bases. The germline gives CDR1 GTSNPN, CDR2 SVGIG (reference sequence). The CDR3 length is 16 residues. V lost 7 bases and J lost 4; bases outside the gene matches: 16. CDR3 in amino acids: CALLSSRDSTNQPQHF. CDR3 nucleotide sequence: TGTGCCTTACTATCCTCCCGGGACAGTACAAATCAGCCCCAGCATTTT.

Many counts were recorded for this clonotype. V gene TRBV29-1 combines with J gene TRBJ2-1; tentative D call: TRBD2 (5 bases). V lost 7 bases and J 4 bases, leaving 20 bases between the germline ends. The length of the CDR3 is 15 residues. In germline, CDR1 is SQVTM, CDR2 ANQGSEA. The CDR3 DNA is TGCAGCGGGAGGCCACCGGGTTTGGGTTACAATGAGCAGTTCTTC. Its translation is CSGRPPGLGYNEQFF.

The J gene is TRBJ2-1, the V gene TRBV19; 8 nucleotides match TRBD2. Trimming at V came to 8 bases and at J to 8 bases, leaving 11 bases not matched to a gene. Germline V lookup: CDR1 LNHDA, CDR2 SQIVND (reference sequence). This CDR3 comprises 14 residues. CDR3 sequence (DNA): TGTGCCAGTCGGGTGGGGGGAGCGGGGGATGAGCAGTTCTTC. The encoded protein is CASRVGGAGDEQFF.

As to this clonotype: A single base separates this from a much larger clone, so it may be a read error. CDR3 region: CAGSYSKWGLGQGASNEKLFF. The CDR3 DNA reads TGTGCCGGCAGTTACTCGAAGTGGGGTCTGGGACAGGGGGCTTCTAATGAAAAACTGTTTTTT. The chain joins TRBV6-5 to TRBJ1-4, with TRBD1 identical over 12 bases. The CDR3 spans 21 residues. Germline CDR1 is MNHEY and CDR2 is SVGAGI.

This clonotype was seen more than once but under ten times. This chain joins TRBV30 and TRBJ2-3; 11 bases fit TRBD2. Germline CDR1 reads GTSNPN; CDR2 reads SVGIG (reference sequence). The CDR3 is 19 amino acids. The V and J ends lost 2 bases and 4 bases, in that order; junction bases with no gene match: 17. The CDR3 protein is CAWSRGVTSGIGFADTQYF. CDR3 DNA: TGTGCCTGGAGTCGGGGGGTGACTAGCGGGATCGGCTTTGCAGATACGCAGTATTTT.

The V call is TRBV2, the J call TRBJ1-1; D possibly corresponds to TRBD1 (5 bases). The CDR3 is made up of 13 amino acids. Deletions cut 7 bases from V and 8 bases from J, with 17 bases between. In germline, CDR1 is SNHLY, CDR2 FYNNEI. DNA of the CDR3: TGTGCCAGCAACCGGGACCGAGCAAACGAAGCTTTCTTT. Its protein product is CASNRDRANEAFF.

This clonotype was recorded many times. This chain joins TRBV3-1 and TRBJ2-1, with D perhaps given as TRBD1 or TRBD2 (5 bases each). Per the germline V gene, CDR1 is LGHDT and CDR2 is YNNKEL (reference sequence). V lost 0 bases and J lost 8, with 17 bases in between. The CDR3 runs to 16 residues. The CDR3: CASSQEEGLFIYEQFF. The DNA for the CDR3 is TGTGCCAGCAGCCAAGAAGAGGGGCTTTTTATCTATGAGCAGTTCTTC.

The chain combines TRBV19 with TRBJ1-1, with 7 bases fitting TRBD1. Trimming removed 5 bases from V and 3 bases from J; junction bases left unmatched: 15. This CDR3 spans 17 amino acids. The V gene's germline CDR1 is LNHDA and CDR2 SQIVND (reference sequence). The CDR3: CASSSRKGASLYTEAFF. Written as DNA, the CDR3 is TGTGCCAGTAGTTCACGGAAGGGGGCATCGTTGTACACTGAAGCTTTCTTT.

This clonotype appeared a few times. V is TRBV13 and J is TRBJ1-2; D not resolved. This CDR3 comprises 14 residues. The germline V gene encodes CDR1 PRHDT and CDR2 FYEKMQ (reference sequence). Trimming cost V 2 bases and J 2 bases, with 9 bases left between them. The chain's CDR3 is CASSLFWENYGYTF. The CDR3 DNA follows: TGTGCCAGCAGCTTATTCTGGGAGAACTATGGCTACACCTTC.

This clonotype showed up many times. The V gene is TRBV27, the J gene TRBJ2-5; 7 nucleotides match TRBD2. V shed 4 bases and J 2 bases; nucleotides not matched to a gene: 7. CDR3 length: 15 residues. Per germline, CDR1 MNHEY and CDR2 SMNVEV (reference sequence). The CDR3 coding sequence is TGTGCCAGCAGTTCACTGGGGGGGGGACAAGAGACCCAGTACTTC. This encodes CASSSLGGGQETQYF.